Here is one TCR beta chain with its context. Its target is not known. The data were taken from a study of response to subunit inactivated influenza vaccine. Study observations and caveats: New T cells are recruited in small numbers by each seasonal influenza vaccination, according to the authors' suggestion.

Each CDR3 protein gets one entry after TCRdb re-called the RT-PCR reads with MiXCR. The sample consists of some 160,000 distinct CDR3 sequences, roughly 11% of them appearing once. Germline V gene lookup returns CDR1 SGHTA and CDR2 FQGNSA. This CDR3 is built from 16 residues. V gave up 0 bases and J gave up 1 base, with 10 bases separating them. The sequence derives from a man between 45 and 60 years old who received an inactivated influenza vaccine. Sequences were derived from non-naive T cells sorted from PBMCs, sampled about 40 days after vaccination. J is TRBJ2-1 and V is TRBV7-2, with D perhaps TRBD2 (5 bases). In DNA form, the CDR3 reads TGTGCCAGCAGCTTAGCAGCGGCTACGTCCTACAATGAGCAGTTCTTC. Its protein is CASSLAAATSYNEQFF.